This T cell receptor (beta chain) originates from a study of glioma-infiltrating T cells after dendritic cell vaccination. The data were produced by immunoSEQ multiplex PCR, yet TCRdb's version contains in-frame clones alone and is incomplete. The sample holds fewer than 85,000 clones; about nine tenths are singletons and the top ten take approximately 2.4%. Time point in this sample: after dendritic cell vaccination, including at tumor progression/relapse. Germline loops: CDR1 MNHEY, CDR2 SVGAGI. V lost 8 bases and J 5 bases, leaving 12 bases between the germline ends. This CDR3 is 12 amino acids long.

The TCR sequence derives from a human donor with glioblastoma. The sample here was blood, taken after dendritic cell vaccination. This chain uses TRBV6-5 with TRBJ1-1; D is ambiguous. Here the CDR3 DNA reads TGTGCCAGCCGGCGATCCGGGACTGAAGCTTTCTTT. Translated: CASRRSGTEAFF.